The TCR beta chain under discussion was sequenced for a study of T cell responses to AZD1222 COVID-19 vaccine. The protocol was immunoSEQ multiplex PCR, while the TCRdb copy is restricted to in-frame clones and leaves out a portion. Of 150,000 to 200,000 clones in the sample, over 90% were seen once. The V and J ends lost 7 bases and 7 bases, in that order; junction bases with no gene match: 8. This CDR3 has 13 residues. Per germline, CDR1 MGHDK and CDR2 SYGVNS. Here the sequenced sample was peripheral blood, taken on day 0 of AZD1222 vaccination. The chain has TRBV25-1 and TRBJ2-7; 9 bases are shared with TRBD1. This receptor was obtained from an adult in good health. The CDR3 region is CASTWTGDGEQYF. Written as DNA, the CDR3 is TGTGCCAGCACTTGGACAGGGGACGGAGAGCAGTACTTC.